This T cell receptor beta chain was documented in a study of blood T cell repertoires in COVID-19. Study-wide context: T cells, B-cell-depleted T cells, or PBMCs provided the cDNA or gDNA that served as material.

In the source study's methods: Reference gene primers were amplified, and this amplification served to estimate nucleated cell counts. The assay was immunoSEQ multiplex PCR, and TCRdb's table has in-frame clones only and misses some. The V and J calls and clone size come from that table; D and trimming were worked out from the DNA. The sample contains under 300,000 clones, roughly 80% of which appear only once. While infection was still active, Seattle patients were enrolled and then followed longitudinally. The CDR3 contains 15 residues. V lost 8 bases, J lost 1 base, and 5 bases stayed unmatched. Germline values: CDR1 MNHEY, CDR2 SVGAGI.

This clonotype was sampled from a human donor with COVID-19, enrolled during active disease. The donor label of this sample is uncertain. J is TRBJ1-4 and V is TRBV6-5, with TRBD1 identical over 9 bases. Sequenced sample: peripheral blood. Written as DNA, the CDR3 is TGTGCCAGCGGGACAGGGTTTTTAACTAATGAAAAACTGTTTTTT. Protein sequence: CASGTGFLTNEKLFF.